Listed below are T cell receptor beta chains from one sample, sequenced in a study of blood T cell repertoires in COVID-19. Generated by immunoSEQ multiplex PCR, the TCRdb table keeps only in-frame clones and is missing some. Among 400,000 to 550,000 clones, around 88% were seen once, and the ten largest hold roughly 4%. Specimen: peripheral blood. All receptors come from a woman aged 25-40 years with acute or convalescent COVID-19. The CDR3 runs from the conserved cysteine through the conserved F or W. Fields, in order: CDR3 DNA, CDR3 protein, J gene, V gene, clone size, D gene. A D gene is named only where the DNA matches it firmly. The size field is filled for only some rows; it gives once, few, many or a size class.

CDR3 DNA: TGTGCCAGCAGCCACGACAGAAACATTCAGTACTTC
CDR3 protein: CASSHDRNIQYF
J gene: TRBJ2-4
V gene: TRBV3-1/TRBV3-2
clone size: -
D gene: -

CDR3 DNA: TGTGCCAGCAGTGAGGACAGTGGGCTTAATGAAAAACTGTTTTTT
CDR3 protein: CASSEDSGLNEKLFF
J gene: TRBJ1-4
V gene: TRBV2
clone size: -
D gene: -

CDR3 DNA: TGTGCCAGCAGTTTTTATGCAGGGTATGGCTACACCTTC
CDR3 protein: CASSFYAGYGYTF
J gene: TRBJ1-2
V gene: TRBV27
clone size: once
D gene: -

CDR3 DNA: TGTGCCAGCAGTGAACTAGCGGGGGGCCGCTACGAGCAGTACTTC
CDR3 protein: CASSELAGGRYEQYF
J gene: TRBJ2-7
V gene: TRBV2
clone size: -
D gene: TRBD2

CDR3 DNA: TGTGCCAGCAGCCAAGGACTAGCACTCGAGCAGTTCTTC
CDR3 protein: CASSQGLALEQFF
J gene: TRBJ2-1
V gene: TRBV7-9
clone size: -
D gene: TRBD2

CDR3 DNA: TGTGCCACTGCAACAGGGTTCGGCACTGAAGCTTTCTTT
CDR3 protein: CATATGFGTEAFF
J gene: TRBJ1-1
V gene: TRBV28
clone size: -
D gene: -

CDR3 DNA: TGTGCCAGTAGTATAATAGGACAGCAGTCGGACGGAGCTTTCTTT
CDR3 protein: CASSIIGQQSDGAFF
J gene: TRBJ1-1
V gene: TRBV19
clone size: -
D gene: -

CDR3 DNA: TGTGCCAGCAGCTTAAAAGGGGGTGAGAGCAATCAGCCCCAGCATTTT
CDR3 protein: CASSLKGGESNQPQHF
J gene: TRBJ1-5
V gene: TRBV11-3
clone size: -
D gene: -

CDR3 DNA: TGTGCCAGCTCACCAAAGAGCGCAGATACGCAGTATTTT
CDR3 protein: CASSPKSADTQYF
J gene: TRBJ2-3
V gene: TRBV18
clone size: once
D gene: -

CDR3 DNA: TGTGCCAGCAGTGAAGGACACTTTTCCAAAAACATTCAGTACTTC
CDR3 protein: CASSEGHFSKNIQYF
J gene: TRBJ2-4
V gene: TRBV6-1
clone size: -
D gene: -

CDR3 DNA: TGTGCCTGGAGTATTCGAACGGGACAGGGGTTAGTCTCCTATAATTCACCCCTCCACTTT
CDR3 protein: CAWSIRTGQGLVSYNSPLHF
J gene: TRBJ1-6
V gene: TRBV30
clone size: -
D gene: TRBD1

CDR3 DNA: TGTGCCAGCAGCGTATCAGTGACAGGGGCCGCCAAGAACACTGAAGCTTTCTTT
CDR3 protein: CASSVSVTGAAKNTEAFF
J gene: TRBJ1-1
V gene: TRBV9
clone size: -
D gene: TRBD1

CDR3 DNA: TGTGCCAGCAGCCATCGTCCAGGGGGTGGAGAGACCCAGTACTTC
CDR3 protein: CASSHRPGGGETQYF
J gene: TRBJ2-5
V gene: TRBV3-1/TRBV3-2
clone size: -
D gene: TRBD1

CDR3 DNA: TGTGCCAGCAGCCAAGGCAGAAACACTGAAGCTTTCTTT
CDR3 protein: CASSQGRNTEAFF
J gene: TRBJ1-1
V gene: TRBV4-2
clone size: -
D gene: -

CDR3 DNA: TGTGCCACGGAGGGACCAACCAGGAATGAGCAGTTCTTC
CDR3 protein: CATEGPTRNEQFF
J gene: TRBJ2-1
V gene: TRBV10-3
clone size: -
D gene: -

CDR3 DNA: TGTGCCAGCAGTGAATGGGGGGGCGACTCCTACGAGCAGTACTTC
CDR3 protein: CASSEWGGDSYEQYF
J gene: TRBJ2-7
V gene: TRBV6-1
clone size: -
D gene: -

CDR3 DNA: TGTGCCAGCAGTCCAACAACGACAGGGTATCAGCCCCAGCATTTT
CDR3 protein: CASSPTTTGYQPQHF
J gene: TRBJ1-5
V gene: TRBV6-2/TRBV6-3
clone size: -
D gene: TRBD1

CDR3 DNA: TGTGCCAGTAGTAAACTTGGGGCACTGGATGGCTACACCTTC
CDR3 protein: CASSKLGALDGYTF
J gene: TRBJ1-2
V gene: TRBV19
clone size: -
D gene: -

CDR3 DNA: TGCGCCAGCAGCTTAGGACAGGGGCCAAACTATGGCTACACCTTC
CDR3 protein: CASSLGQGPNYGYTF
J gene: TRBJ1-2
V gene: TRBV5-1
clone size: once
D gene: TRBD1

CDR3 DNA: TGCGCCAGCAGGAGGGACAGGGGGGTTAACACCATATATTTT
CDR3 protein: CASRRDRGVNTIYF
J gene: TRBJ1-3
V gene: TRBV5-1
clone size: -
D gene: TRBD1

CDR3 DNA: TGTGCCAGCAGCTCTATGATACGTTCACCCCTCCACTTT
CDR3 protein: CASSSMIRSPLHF
J gene: TRBJ1-6
V gene: TRBV7-2
clone size: once
D gene: -

CDR3 DNA: TGTGCCAGCAGCCAAGATCTCGGCTACGAGCAGTACTTC
CDR3 protein: CASSQDLGYEQYF
J gene: TRBJ2-7
V gene: TRBV14
clone size: -
D gene: -

CDR3 DNA: TGCGCCAGCAGCTTGTATTCGGGGGGTGAAGCTTTCTTT
CDR3 protein: CASSLYSGGEAFF
J gene: TRBJ1-1
V gene: TRBV5-1
clone size: -
D gene: -

CDR3 DNA: TGTGCCAGCAGGGACAGGATGGAATATTCACCCCTCCACTTT
CDR3 protein: CASRDRMEYSPLHF
J gene: TRBJ1-6
V gene: TRBV27
clone size: -
D gene: TRBD1

CDR3 DNA: TGCGCCAGCAGCCAGTATAGCGGGGGTTCGGAGACCCAGTACTTC
CDR3 protein: CASSQYSGGSETQYF
J gene: TRBJ2-5
V gene: TRBV4-1
clone size: -
D gene: TRBD2

CDR3 DNA: TGTGCCAGTAGTATCGGCGCCAGGGATCGGGATGAGCAGTTCTTC
CDR3 protein: CASSIGARDRDEQFF
J gene: TRBJ2-1
V gene: TRBV19
clone size: -
D gene: -

CDR3 DNA: TGTGCCAGCAGCCAAGAACAGGGGGCGCTAATGTTGGCTTTCTTT
CDR3 protein: CASSQEQGALMLAFF
J gene: TRBJ1-1
V gene: TRBV4-2
clone size: -
D gene: TRBD1

CDR3 DNA: TGTGCCAGCAGCTTACTTGCCGGGTACACTGAAGCTTTCTTT
CDR3 protein: CASSLLAGYTEAFF
J gene: TRBJ1-1
V gene: TRBV7-3
clone size: -
D gene: -

CDR3 DNA: TGTGCCAGCAGCTTAGCGTTCCAGCGGGGAGCCAAAAACATTCAGTACTTC
CDR3 protein: CASSLAFQRGAKNIQYF
J gene: TRBJ2-4
V gene: TRBV7-8
clone size: -
D gene: TRBD2

CDR3 DNA: TGTGCCAGCAGCGTAGGGCCGAGGGGACAGGGTAATGAAAAACTGTTTTTT
CDR3 protein: CASSVGPRGQGNEKLFF
J gene: TRBJ1-4
V gene: TRBV9
clone size: -
D gene: TRBD1

CDR3 DNA: TGTGCCTGGAGCCCACCCGGGAACTCCTATGGCTACACCTTC
CDR3 protein: CAWSPPGNSYGYTF
J gene: TRBJ1-2
V gene: TRBV30
clone size: once
D gene: -

CDR3 DNA: TGTGCCAGCAGAAAACCCGGGATTGGCAATCAGCCCCAGCATTTT
CDR3 protein: CASRKPGIGNQPQHF
J gene: TRBJ1-5
V gene: TRBV28
clone size: -
D gene: -

CDR3 DNA: TGTGCCTGGAAGGGGCCATCGGGTGAGCAGTACTTC
CDR3 protein: CAWKGPSGEQYF
J gene: TRBJ2-7
V gene: TRBV30
clone size: -
D gene: -

CDR3 DNA: TGTGCTAGTACAGGGGGCGGAGAGACCCAGTACTTC
CDR3 protein: CASTGGGETQYF
J gene: TRBJ2-5
V gene: TRBV12-5
clone size: -
D gene: TRBD1

CDR3 DNA: TGTGCCAGCAGCTCCACAGGGGGCAGCTATGGCTACACCTTC
CDR3 protein: CASSSTGGSYGYTF
J gene: TRBJ1-2
V gene: TRBV11-2
clone size: -
D gene: TRBD1

CDR3 DNA: TGCGCCAGCAGCTTTGACTACGGGGCAGATACGCAGTATTTT
CDR3 protein: CASSFDYGADTQYF
J gene: TRBJ2-3
V gene: TRBV5-1
clone size: -
D gene: -